These 29 T cell receptor beta chains were all obtained from the same sample, sequenced in a study of T cell responses to AZD1222 COVID-19 vaccine. Generated by immunoSEQ multiplex PCR, the TCRdb table keeps only in-frame clones and is missing some. The profile shows 95,000 to 130,000 clones, around 90% of them singletons. Sample: peripheral blood, taken on day 0 of AZD1222 vaccination. These receptors were collected from an adult in good health.

The rearrangement links TRBV2 to TRBJ1-5; no firm D call. The CDR3 loop spans 14 amino acids. V lost 2 bases to trimming and J lost 1 base, with 6 bases between them. CDR1 SNHLY and CDR2 FYNNEI come from the germline V gene. CDR3 in amino acids: CASSESQSNQPQHF. CDR3 DNA sequence: TGTGCCAGCAGTGAAAGCCAGAGCAATCAGCCCCAGCATTTT.

The V and J genes are TRBV2 and TRBJ2-3; D could derive from TRBD1 or TRBD2 (5 bases each). Trimming cost V 6 bases and J 1 base, with 8 bases left between them. Looked up from germline, CDR1 is SNHLY and CDR2 is FYNNEI. The length of the CDR3 is 13 residues. DNA for the CDR3: TGTGCCAGCAGGGGGGACCGCACAGATACGCAGTATTTT. Protein: CASRGDRTDTQYF.

This clone was counted only a few times. The rearrangement joins TRBV19 to TRBJ1-2; TRBD1 aligns across 7 bases. In germline, CDR1 is LNHDA, CDR2 SQIVND (reference sequence). V lost 6 bases and J lost 3; bases outside the gene matches: 19. The CDR3 is 18 amino acids. The CDR3 protein is CASSTPRTTGQRHYGYTF. CDR3 bases: TGTGCCAGTAGCACCCCTCGCACGACAGGGCAGCGCCACTATGGCTACACCTTC.

This rearrangement joins TRBV19 to TRBJ2-1, with 9 bases that match TRBD2. The CDR3 sequence is 14 residues long. V lost 6 bases to trimming and J lost 6 bases; unmatched junction nucleotides: 6. Looked up from germline, CDR1 is LNHDA and CDR2 is SQIVND (reference sequence). CDR3 coding DNA: TGTGCCAGTAGGGGAAGCGGGAGGTTCAATGAGCAGTTCTTC. Protein sequence: CASRGSGRFNEQFF.

The rearrangement links TRBV4-2 to TRBJ1-1, with D unclear. Germline V lookup: CDR1 LGHNA, CDR2 YNFKEQ. V lost 5 bases to trimming and J lost 1 base, with 8 bases between them. The CDR3 sequence is 13 residues long. CDR3 protein: CASSYRENTEAFF. CDR3 DNA sequence: TGTGCCAGCAGCTACCGCGAGAACACTGAAGCTTTCTTT.

The chain uses TRBV5-1 and TRBJ1-1; maybe TRBD1 (6 bases). Trimming took off 4 bases at V and 2 bases at J, with 12 bases between the two ends. CDR3 length: 14 amino acids. The germline V gene has CDR1 SGHRS and CDR2 YFSETQ. This CDR3 is CASSTGHDNTEAFF. In nucleotides, the CDR3 is TGCGCCAGCAGCACGGGACATGATAACACTGAAGCTTTCTTT.

The chain has TRBV11-2 and TRBJ2-2, with D perhaps TRBD1 (7 bases). CDR1 SGHAT and CDR2 FQNNGV come from the germline V gene. CDR3 length: 14 residues. The germline V and J ends were trimmed by 4 bases and 6 bases, with 12 bases remaining between them. The CDR3 DNA is TGTGCCAGCAGCTATCAGGGGGGTCCCGGGGAGCTGTTTTTT. It codes for CASSYQGGPGELFF.

CDR3 DNA sequence: TGTGCCAGCGGGGAGCGGGGGGGCCTCAACACCGGGGAGCTGTTTTTT. This sequence encodes CASGERGGLNTGELFF. V is TRBV7-8 and J is TRBJ2-2; TRBD2 matches at 10 bases. The CDR3 is 16 residues long. J gave up 2 bases and V 8 bases, and 8 bases lay outside the gene matches. Germline values: CDR1 SGHVS, CDR2 FQNEAQ.

This sequence joins TRBV7-2 and TRBJ1-1; D call uncertain. CDR1 is SGHTA, CDR2 FQGNSA, per germline. The CDR3 covers 15 residues. V lost 1 base and J lost 8, with 17 bases in between. CDR3 amino acids: CASSLVALGAVEAFF. In nucleotides, the CDR3 is TGTGCCAGCAGCTTAGTGGCGTTGGGAGCGGTCGAAGCTTTCTTT.

This clone was picked up one time. This chain joins TRBV7-2 and TRBJ1-6; 7 bases match TRBD1. V lost 0 bases and J lost 2; bases outside the gene matches: 7. This CDR3 has 18 residues. In germline, CDR1 is SGHTA, CDR2 FQGNSA. CDR3 bases: TGTGCCAGCAGCTTAGCCCCAACAGGGGAGACCTATAATTCACCCCTCCACTTT. Translated: CASSLAPTGETYNSPLHF.

The chain joins TRBV5-6 to TRBJ1-4; D is ambiguous. This CDR3 has 16 residues. The germline V gene has CDR1 SGHDT and CDR2 YYEEEE. The germline V and J ends were trimmed by 4 bases and 3 bases, with 16 bases remaining between them. The CDR3 region has the DNA TGTGCCAGCAGCCGAGACGGGGTTTCGGCTAATGAAAAACTGTTTTTT. Translating it yields CASSRDGVSANEKLFF.

The chain couples TRBV24-1 to TRBJ2-1; D possibly corresponds to TRBD2 (5 bases). Between the trimmed V and J ends, which lost 8 bases and 6 bases, there was a span of 7 bases. The CDR3 is made up of 11 amino acids. Looked up from germline, CDR1 is KGHDR and CDR2 is SFDVKD. The CDR3 protein is CATTEGNEQFF. CDR3 sequence (DNA): TGTGCCACCACTGAGGGCAATGAGCAGTTCTTC.

The chain recombines TRBV7-9 with TRBJ1-2; no firm D call. V lost 4 bases, J lost 6 bases, and 9 bases lay in between. Germline V CDR1 and CDR2: SEHNR, FQNEAQ (reference sequence). There are 12 residues in the CDR3. CDR3 protein: CASSSGINGYTF. CDR3 nucleotide sequence: TGTGCCAGCAGCTCTGGCATAAATGGCTACACCTTC. Drawing the rest from reference TRBV7-9 and TRBJ1-2, the complete variable domain is DTGVSQNPRHKITKRGQNVTFRCDPISEHNRLYWYRQTLGQGPEFLTYFQNEAQLEKSRLLSDRFSAERPKGSFSTLEIQRTEQGDSAMYLCASSSGINGYTFGSGTRLTVV.

This chain uses TRBV18 with TRBJ1-6, with D unclear. The V end lost 3 bases, the J end lost 5 bases, and 8 bases lay between the germline ends. CDR3 size: 14 residues. Germline CDR1 and CDR2: KGHSH and LQKENI. The CDR3 here is CASSPDHNNSPLHF. Written as DNA, the CDR3 is TGTGCCAGCTCACCCGACCATAATAATTCACCCCTCCACTTT. The full variable domain, its missing parts supplied by reference TRBV18 and TRBJ1-6, is NAGVMQNPRHLVRRRGQEARLRCSPMKGHSHVYWYRQLPEEGLKFMVYLQKENIIDESGMPKERFSAEFPKEGPSILRIQQVVRGDSAAYFCASSPDHNNSPLHFGNGTRLTVT.

This chain links TRBV6-6 with TRBJ1-3; D gene uncertain. The V end was cut by 6 bases, the J end by 2 bases, with 5 bases between. The V gene's germline CDR1 is MNHNY and CDR2 SVGAGI (reference sequence). The CDR3 contains 12 residues. The CDR3 bases are TGTGCCAGCAGACCTACTGGAAACACCATATATTTT. This translates into CASRPTGNTIYF.

This clone was found once. The rearrangement links TRBV5-1 to TRBJ2-5; TRBD2 matches at 11 bases. The J segment lost 2 bases and the V segment lost 2 bases, leaving 5 bases of the junction unmatched. The CDR3 length is 16 residues. CDR1 and CDR2 from the germline V gene are SGHRS and YFSETQ. For the CDR3, the DNA is TGCGCCAGCAGCTTCACTAGCGGGGGAACTCAAGAGACCCAGTACTTC. As protein: CASSFTSGGTQETQYF.

The chain carries TRBV5-4 and TRBJ2-1; D is unclear. The CDR3 is 13 amino acids. Germline V gene data show CDR1 as SGHNT and CDR2 as YYREEE (reference sequence). Trimming stripped 3 bases from V and 9 bases from J, with 13 bases between. This CDR3 is CASSSSLGLEQFF. For the CDR3, the DNA is TGTGCCAGCAGCTCCTCGCTAGGTCTTGAGCAGTTCTTC.

The chain carries TRBV6-5 and TRBJ2-7; D gene ambiguous. The CDR3 has 12 amino acids. Looked up from germline, CDR1 is MNHEY and CDR2 is SVGAGI. V was trimmed by 6 bases and J by 5 bases, leaving 11 bases between them. DNA for the CDR3: TGTGCCAGCAGCTTTCCTGGGGACGAGCAGTACTTC. Translated: CASSFPGDEQYF.

This clone has just one count. The genes are TRBV7-8 and TRBJ1-2, with D perhaps matching TRBD1 (6 bases). This CDR3 is 13 amino acids long. The V gene lost 5 bases and the J gene lost 6 bases, with 13 bases spanning the gap. The germline CDR1 and CDR2 sequences are SGHVS and FQNEAQ. CDR3 loop: CASSPRTANGYTF. DNA for the CDR3: TGTGCCAGCAGCCCAAGGACAGCCAATGGCTACACCTTC.

Details on this clone: Distinct nucleotide sequences in the sample also encode this CDR3. The gene calls are TRBV7-9 and TRBJ2-5; TRBD2 agrees at 11 bases. The CDR3 sequence is 15 residues long. Per germline, CDR1 SEHNR and CDR2 FQNEAQ (reference sequence). V gave up 5 bases and J gave up 2 bases; unmatched junction bases: 4. CDR3 coding DNA: TGTGCCAGCAGCCCTGGGACTAGCGGACAAGAGACCCAGTACTTC. It encodes CASSPGTSGQETQYF.

Remarks on this clone: Different DNA sequences within this sample yield the same CDR3. This chain uses TRBV5-1 with TRBJ1-2; D might be TRBD1 (5 bases). The CDR3 totals 13 residues. V dropped 0 bases and J dropped 2 bases, with 5 bases sitting between them. The germline V gene has CDR1 SGHRS and CDR2 YFSETQ. CDR3: CASSLGQNYGYTF. Here the CDR3 DNA reads TGCGCCAGCAGCTTGGGACAGAACTATGGCTACACCTTC.

The chain recombines TRBV7-9 with TRBJ2-7; 11 bases fit TRBD1. The V segment lost 3 bases and the J segment 0 bases; nucleotides outside the gene matches: 1. The CDR3 loop spans 15 amino acids. Germline assignment: CDR1 SEHNR and CDR2 FQNEAQ (reference sequence). CDR3 sequence (DNA): TGTGCCAGCAGCTTCGGGACAGGGGGCTCCTACGAGCAGTACTTC. Translated: CASSFGTGGSYEQYF.

The V call is TRBV30, the J call TRBJ2-1; D gene unclear. The CDR3 length is 14 residues. Germline assignment: CDR1 GTSNPN and CDR2 SVGIG (reference sequence). V was pared by 2 bases and J by 1 base, with 9 bases between. In DNA, the CDR3 is TGTGCCTGGAGTTCAGCAGGTTCCTACAATGAGCAGTTCTTC. The encoded protein is CAWSSAGSYNEQFF. Full variable domain (remainder filled in from reference TRBV30 and TRBJ2-1): SQTIHQWPATLVQPVGSPLSLECTVEGTSNPNLYWYRQAAGRGLQLLFYSVGIGQISSEVPQNLSASRPQDRQFILSSKKLLLSDSGFYLCAWSSAGSYNEQFFGPGTRLTVL.

The gene calls are TRBV18 and TRBJ1-1; 9 bases agree with TRBD1. Germline trimming cut 5 bases from V and 5 bases from J; bases unmatched to any gene: 6. Germline V gives CDR1 KGHSH, CDR2 LQKENI. The CDR3 extends over 14 amino acids. Here the CDR3 reads CASSTQGARTEAFF. In DNA, the CDR3 is TGTGCCAGCTCAACACAGGGGGCTAGAACTGAAGCTTTCTTT.

This chain links TRBV6-5 with TRBJ2-7, with D tentatively TRBD1 or TRBD2 (6 bases each). The CDR3 extends over 14 amino acids. CDR1 is MNHEY and CDR2 is SVGAGI in the germline V gene. V lost 5 bases and J 7 bases, leaving 18 bases between the germline ends. CDR3 DNA sequence: TGTGCCAGCAGTAGACAGGCTTCACGGGGGGAGCAGTACTTC. As protein: CASSRQASRGEQYF.

The chain employs TRBV4-2 and TRBJ2-5; no clear D gene. There are 13 residues in the CDR3. Looked up from germline, CDR1 is LGHNA and CDR2 is YNFKEQ. Trimming pared 0 bases from V and 6 bases from J, leaving 8 bases between. CDR3 amino acids: CASSQDPSQTQYF. The CDR3 region has the DNA TGTGCCAGCAGCCAAGACCCCTCCCAGACCCAGTACTTC.

J is TRBJ1-3 and V is TRBV18, with TRBD1 as a possible D gene (6 bases). The CDR3 runs to 16 residues. Between the trimmed V and J ends, which lost 6 bases and 0 bases, there was a span of 15 bases. The germline CDR1 and CDR2 sequences are KGHSH and LQKENI. CDR3 bases: TGTGCCAGCTCCTCCGACAGGATGGGCTCTGGAAACACCATATATTTT. Its translation is CASSSDRMGSGNTIYF. Complete variable domain (other parts from reference TRBV18 and TRBJ1-3): NAGVMQNPRHLVRRRGQEARLRCSPMKGHSHVYWYRQLPEEGLKFMVYLQKENIIDESGMPKERFSAEFPKEGPSILRIQQVVRGDSAAYFCASSSDRMGSGNTIYFGEGSWLTVV.

The chain joins TRBV4-3 to TRBJ1-2; weak D call: TRBD1 (6 bases). Germline V lookup: CDR1 LGHNA, CDR2 YSLEER. The CDR3 has 14 amino acids. The V gene lost 3 bases and the J gene lost 8 bases, with 16 bases spanning the gap. The CDR3 nucleotides read TGCGCCAGCAGCCACCTCACAGGGAGCCGAGGCTACACCTTC. Translation: CASSHLTGSRGYTF.

The V call is TRBV29-1, the J call TRBJ2-3; no clear D. Trimming removed 7 bases from V and 2 bases from J, with 16 bases in between. The CDR3 spans 14 residues. Per the germline V gene, CDR1 is SQVTM and CDR2 is ANQGSEA. DNA for the CDR3: TGCAGCGGGACCCGTGGGGAAGTCACAGATACGCAGTATTTT. Translated: CSGTRGEVTDTQYF.